This note documents a single T cell receptor (beta chain) sequence. This clone's antigen is unknown. Per-base quality was not reported, and no clone a single base away is much larger than it. Between the V and J ends, shortened by 2 bases and 4 bases respectively, the junction contains 14 bases. The germline V gene sets CDR1 to MDHEN and CDR2 to SYDVKM. Measured from the cysteine to the phenylalanine, the CDR3 is 15 residues long. Left in the record is the CDR3 DNA by itself, 45 bases read in frame from the first base. The source of the sample is a study of lymphopenia after photon versus proton radiotherapy (dated by TCRdb to the late 2010s). The study in broad terms: The study compared the immunological effects of photon versus proton radiation therapy in patients with gastrointestinal tumors who developed high-grade lymphopenia. The approximately 20 patients in the cohort had gastrointestinal tumors, were treated with either photon or proton therapy, and subsequently developed lymphopenia. The study was designed to characterize how the impact on the immune system differs between the two radiation modalities.

General conclusions and limits of the study: After the lymphocyte count nadir, repertoires from photon-treated patients showed oligoclonal expansion, particularly of CD8+ Temra cells, and this expansion drove the decline in diversity. The survival association was assessed only in patients who died, and better survival with proton therapy was presented by the authors as a possibility rather than a demonstrated result. Among patients across the cohort who died, overall survival time showed an inverse correlation with a larger post-nadir drop in TCR diversity. Proton-treated patients stayed relatively stable during treatment, while photon-treated patients lost naive T cells and TCR diversity and gained effector/memory populations.

Receptor amplification or capture employed the immunoSEQ multiplex PCR assay. T cell repertoires were profiled with deep sequencing of rearranged TCR beta loci together with multiparametric flow cytometry. As stored in TCRdb, this immuneACCESS dataset retains in-frame rearrangements with V and J assigned. A fraction of the clones does not appear; measured against another copy, unresolved V genes explain less than half of the discrepancy, and the remainder lacks a known reason. The sample data list 160,000 or so clones, and about 85% of these were observed just once. The ten largest make up around 5.1% of the sample.

The sequence was collected from a man aged 45-65 years with gastric cancer. Recombination linked TRBV28 to TRBJ1-2; the D region possibly corresponds to TRBD1 (5 bases align). This specimen was peripheral blood, taken from a patient treated with photon-based radiotherapy. The nucleotide sequence is given as TGTGCCAGCAGTTTACGGCAGGCCGGGGGCTATGGCTACACCTTC. Its coded protein is CASSLRQAGGYGYTF.